The 21 T cell receptor beta chains listed next were all sequenced from one sample in a study of blood T cell repertoires in COVID-19. Here immunoSEQ multiplex PCR was the method, and the copy in TCRdb shows in-frame clones only, minus some. Of approximately 270,000 clones listed, approximately 90% are singletons. Sequenced sample: PBMCs or T cells enriched from blood (not recorded which). The receptor set was obtained from a man between 40 and 49 years old who had recovered from COVID-19.

This chain joins TRBV19 and TRBJ2-1, with a weak D call TRBD2 (5 bases). The CDR3 has 14 amino acids. The germline V gene encodes CDR1 LNHDA and CDR2 SQIVND (reference sequence). Trimming cost V 3 bases and J 9 bases, with 15 bases left between them. The chain's CDR3 is CASSMALSRGEQFF. CDR3 coding DNA: TGTGCCAGTAGTATGGCCCTATCCCGGGGTGAGCAGTTCTTC.

The chain is built from TRBV7-8 and TRBJ1-2; a weak D match, TRBD1 (6 bases). Germline loops: CDR1 SGHVS, CDR2 FQNEAQ. The CDR3 is made up of 12 amino acids. V lost 1 base, J lost 9 bases, and 9 bases lay in between. The CDR3 region has the DNA TGTGCCAGCAGCTTAGAACAGGGCAGCTACACCTTC. Translation gives CASSLEQGSYTF.

The rearrangement uses TRBV10-3 and TRBJ1-1; D remains unclear. This CDR3 has 11 residues. V lost 4 bases and J 2 bases, leaving 2 bases between the germline ends. From germline, CDR1 is ENHRY and CDR2 SYGVKD. The CDR3 DNA sequence: TGTGCCATCAGTGCAAACACTGAAGCTTTCTTT. Its translation is CAISANTEAFF.

The chain carries TRBV27 and TRBJ2-1; TRBD2 matches at 9 bases. V was clipped by 3 bases and J by 7 bases; unmatched bases: 7. This CDR3 has 15 amino acids. The germline V gene has CDR1 MNHEY and CDR2 SMNVEV (reference sequence). The CDR3 loop reads CASSFVGTSRNEQFF. The DNA of the CDR3 is TGTGCCAGCAGTTTCGTAGGGACTAGCAGAAATGAGCAGTTCTTC.

This chain uses TRBV30 with TRBJ1-4; TRBD1 might be the D (6 bases). Germline assignment: CDR1 GTSNPN and CDR2 SVGIG (reference sequence). The CDR3 contains 13 residues. Trimming left V 1 base short and J 8 bases short, with 11 bases between. In DNA, the CDR3 is TGTGCCTGGAGTGGTACAGGGCGGGAAAAACTGTTTTTT. Its translation is CAWSGTGREKLFF.

V usage is TRBV19 and J usage is TRBJ2-3; 8 bases align to TRBD1. CDR1 is LNHDA and CDR2 is SQIVND in the germline V gene (reference sequence). V trimming: 9 bases; J trimming: 1 base; junction bases outside the gene matches: 6. This CDR3 spans 14 amino acids. The CDR3 DNA reads TGTGCCAGCGCGCAGGGGGCAGGCACAGATACGCAGTATTTT. Protein sequence: CASAQGAGTDTQYF.

V is TRBV12-3 or TRBV12-4 and J is TRBJ1-2; possible D gene TRBD1, 5 bases. The CDR3 sequence is 13 residues long. Between the trimmed V and J ends, which lost 6 bases and 2 bases, there was a span of 10 bases. CDR3: CASSPGLNYGYTF. The DNA for the CDR3 is TGTGCCAGCAGCCCGGGACTGAACTATGGCTACACCTTC.

This clone was seen just once. J is TRBJ2-7 and V is TRBV5-1, with 7 bases fitting TRBD1. CDR1 SGHRS and CDR2 YFSETQ come from the germline V gene. The V and J ends lost 4 bases and 3 bases, in that order; junction bases with no gene match: 19. The CDR3 sequence is 18 residues long. The CDR3 here is CASSRVPGQNPQGYEQYF. The CDR3 DNA reads as TGCGCCAGCAGCCGTGTCCCGGGACAGAACCCTCAGGGCTACGAGCAGTACTTC.

The chain carries TRBV28 and TRBJ1-6, with 7 positions matching TRBD1. Germline loops: CDR1 MDHEN, CDR2 SYDVKM. Losses at the gene ends were 2 bases for V and 6 bases for J; bases not matched to a gene: 4. This CDR3 region has 15 residues. In DNA form, the CDR3 reads TGTGCCAGCAGTTTAGGGGACAGATTTAATTCACCCCTCCACTTT. It is translated as CASSLGDRFNSPLHF.

This clone was counted once. This chain uses TRBV2 with TRBJ2-1, with 10 bases matching TRBD1. The CDR3 has 15 amino acids. J lost 3 bases, V lost 4 bases, and 3 bases had no gene match. CDR1 is SNHLY, CDR2 FYNNEI, per germline. The CDR3 region is CASSAGTGVYNEQFF. CDR3 bases: TGTGCCAGCAGTGCGGGGACAGGGGTCTACAATGAGCAGTTCTTC.

The J gene is TRBJ1-1, the V gene TRBV11-2; D uncertain. Trimming pared 2 bases from V and 0 bases from J, leaving 10 bases between. The CDR3 extends over 15 amino acids. CDR1 and CDR2 from the germline V gene are SGHAT and FQNNGV. The CDR3 protein is CASSLMGSMNTEAFF. CDR3 DNA sequence: TGTGCCAGCAGCTTAATGGGGAGCATGAACACTGAAGCTTTCTTT.

This chain links TRBV15 with TRBJ1-5; D is ambiguous. Trimming removed 1 base from V and 7 bases from J, with 8 bases in between. The V gene's germline CDR1 is LNHNV and CDR2 YYDKDF (reference sequence). This CDR3 region has 13 residues. The CDR3 reads CATSRAGRQPQHF. CDR3 sequence (DNA): TGTGCCACCAGCAGAGCCGGTCGGCAGCCCCAGCATTTT. The full variable domain, with the rest looked up from reference TRBV15 and TRBJ1-5, is DAMVIQNPRYQVTQFGKPVTLSCSQTLNHNVMYWYQQKSSQAPKLLFHYYDKDFNNEADTPDNFQSRRPNTSFCFLDIRSPGLGDTAMYLCATSRAGRQPQHFGDGTRLSIL.

J is TRBJ1-4 and V is TRBV19, with 7 bases fitting TRBD1. J lost 7 bases, V lost 7 bases, and 9 bases had no gene match. CDR3 length: 14 amino acids. CDR1 is LNHDA and CDR2 is SQIVND in the germline V gene (reference sequence). The CDR3 DNA is TGTGCCAGTACTAGTACAGGGGCCAGTGAAAAACTGTTTTTT. Amino acids: CASTSTGASEKLFF.

The chain joins TRBV3-1 (or the pseudogene TRBV3-2) to TRBJ1-1; D gene unclear. With 2 bases removed from V and 6 bases from J, the gap between germline ends came to 7 bases. Germline V gene lookup returns CDR1 LGHDT and CDR2 YNNKEL (reference sequence). The CDR3 runs 12 residues. The CDR3 DNA sequence: TGTGCCAGCAGCCAAATCAGGTCTGAAGCTTTCTTT. Its translation is CASSQIRSEAFF.

This chain links TRBV6-5 with TRBJ2-3, with D possibly matching TRBD2 (5 bases). The CDR3 extends over 13 amino acids. The germline V and J ends were trimmed by 5 bases and 4 bases, with 10 bases remaining between them. Germline V gene sequence: CDR1 MNHEY, CDR2 SVGAGI. This CDR3 reads CASSTSGSDTQYF. CDR3 coding DNA: TGTGCCAGCAGTACCTCGGGGTCAGATACGCAGTATTTT.

This clone was observed a few times. This sequence joins TRBV5-5 and TRBJ1-1; the D is unclear. V was clipped by 4 bases and J by 6 bases, with 13 bases between them. Germline CDR1 and CDR2: SGHKS and YYEKEE (reference sequence). The CDR3 totals 13 residues. CDR3 in amino acids: CASSLAGEPEAFF. The CDR3 DNA reads TGTGCCAGCAGCCTCGCCGGGGAGCCTGAAGCTTTCTTT. The variable domain in full, completed from reference TRBV5-5 and TRBJ1-1, reads DAGVTQSPTHLIKTRGQQVTLRCSPISGHKSVSWYQQVLGQGPQFIFQYYEKEERGRGNFPDRFSARQFPNYSSELNVNALLLGDSALYLCASSLAGEPEAFFGQGTRLTVV.

V usage is TRBV5-1 and J usage is TRBJ1-4; 9 bases line up with TRBD1. The J segment lost 8 bases and the V segment lost 5 bases, leaving 10 bases of the junction unmatched. Germline V gene sequence: CDR1 SGHRS, CDR2 YFSETQ. CDR3 length: 15 residues. The CDR3 DNA reads as TGCGCCAGCAGTTTCAGGGACAGGGAACAAGAAAAACTGTTTTTT. Amino acid sequence: CASSFRDREQEKLFF.

This chain links TRBV21-1 with TRBJ1-2; the D call of TRBD1 is as the table states it, not checked on the DNA. TRBV21-1 is assigned pseudogene status. The length of the CDR3 is 17 residues. The CDR3 DNA reads TGTGCCAGCAGCAAAGGAGAGGACAGGGGGCTAGGCTATGGCTACACCTTC. Amino acids: CASSKGEDRGLGYGYTF.

The chain has TRBV3-1 (or the pseudogene TRBV3-2) and TRBJ1-3; tentatively, D is TRBD1 (5 bases). There are 15 residues in the CDR3. With 0 bases removed from V and 8 bases from J, the gap between germline ends came to 14 bases. Per germline, CDR1 LGHDT and CDR2 YNNKEL (reference sequence). The CDR3: CASSQDGQAKDTIYF. The CDR3 nucleotides are TGTGCCAGCAGCCAAGATGGACAAGCAAAGGACACCATATATTTT.

The chain couples TRBV2 to TRBJ1-2, with a tentative D call TRBD1 (5 bases). Germline CDR1 and CDR2: SNHLY and FYNNEI. This CDR3 comprises 12 residues. Trimming removed 6 bases from V and 2 bases from J, with 7 bases in between. CDR3 nucleotide sequence: TGTGCCAGCAGCCCAGGGAACTATGGCTACACCTTC. As protein: CASSPGNYGYTF.

The chain is built from TRBV11-3 and TRBJ1-4; D perhaps matches TRBD1 (5 bases). Trimming cost V 5 bases and J 8 bases, with 12 bases left between them. The germline V gene encodes CDR1 SGHNT and CDR2 YENEEA. The CDR3 loop spans 13 amino acids. Here the CDR3 DNA reads TGTGCCAGCAGCCAGGGCAGTGGCGAAAAACTGTTTTTT. This sequence encodes CASSQGSGEKLFF.